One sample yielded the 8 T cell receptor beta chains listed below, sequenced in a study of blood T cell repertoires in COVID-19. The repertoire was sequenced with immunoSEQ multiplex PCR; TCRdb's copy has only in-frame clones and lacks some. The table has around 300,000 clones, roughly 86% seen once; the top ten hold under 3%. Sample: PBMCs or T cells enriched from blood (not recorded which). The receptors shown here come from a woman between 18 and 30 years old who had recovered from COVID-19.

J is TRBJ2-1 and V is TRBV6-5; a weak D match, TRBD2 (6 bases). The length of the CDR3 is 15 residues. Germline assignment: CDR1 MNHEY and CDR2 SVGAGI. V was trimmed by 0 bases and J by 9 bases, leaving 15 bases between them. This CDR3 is CASSYSRLRGGEQFF. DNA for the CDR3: TGTGCCAGCAGTTACTCACGTCTCCGGGGAGGTGAGCAGTTCTTC.

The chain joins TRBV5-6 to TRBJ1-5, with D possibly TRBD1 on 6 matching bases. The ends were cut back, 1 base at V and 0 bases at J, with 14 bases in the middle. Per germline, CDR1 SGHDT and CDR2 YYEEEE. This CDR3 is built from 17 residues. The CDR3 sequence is CASSLNQQGHSNQPQHF. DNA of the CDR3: TGTGCCAGCAGCTTGAATCAACAGGGACATAGCAATCAGCCCCAGCATTTT.

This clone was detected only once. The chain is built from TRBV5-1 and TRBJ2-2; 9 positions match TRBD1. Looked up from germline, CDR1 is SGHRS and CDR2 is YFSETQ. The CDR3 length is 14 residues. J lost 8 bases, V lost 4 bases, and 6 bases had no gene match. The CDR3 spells CASSLGQGSGELFF. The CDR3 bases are TGCGCCAGCAGCCTAGGACAGGGGTCGGGGGAGCTGTTTTTT.

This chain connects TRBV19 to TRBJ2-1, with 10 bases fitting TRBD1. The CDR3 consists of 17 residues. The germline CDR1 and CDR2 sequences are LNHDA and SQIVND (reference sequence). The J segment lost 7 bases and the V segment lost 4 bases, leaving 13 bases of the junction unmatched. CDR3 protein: CASSSRPGQGIVNEQFF. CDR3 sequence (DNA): TGTGCCAGTAGTAGCCGACCGGGACAGGGGATTGTGAATGAGCAGTTCTTC.

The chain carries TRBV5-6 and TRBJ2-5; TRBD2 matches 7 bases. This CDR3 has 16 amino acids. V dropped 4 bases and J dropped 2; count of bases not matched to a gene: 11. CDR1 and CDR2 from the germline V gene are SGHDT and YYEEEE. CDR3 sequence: CASSTFHTSVQETQYF. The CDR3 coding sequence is TGTGCCAGCAGCACCTTTCACACTAGCGTTCAAGAGACCCAGTACTTC.

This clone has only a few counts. CDR3 sequence (DNA): TGCGCCAGCAGCAAGACAGGGGGCTCGAACTATGGCTACACCTTC. It yields the protein CASSKTGGSNYGYTF. The V and J genes are TRBV4-1 and TRBJ1-2, with 10 nucleotides matching TRBD1. After removal of 5 bases from V and 2 bases from J, the junction contained 5 bases not matched to a gene. This CDR3 has 15 residues. Germline values: CDR1 MGHRA, CDR2 YSYEKL.

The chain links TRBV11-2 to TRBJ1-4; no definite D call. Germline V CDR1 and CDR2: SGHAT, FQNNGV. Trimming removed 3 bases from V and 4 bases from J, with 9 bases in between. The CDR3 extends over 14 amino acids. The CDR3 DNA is TGTGCCAGCAGCTTTTTACATGTTAATGAAAAACTGTTTTTT. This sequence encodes CASSFLHVNEKLFF. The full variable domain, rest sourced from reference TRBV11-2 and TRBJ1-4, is EAGVAQSPRYKIIEKRQSVAFWCNPISGHATLYWYQQILGQGPKLLIQFQNNGVVDDSQLPKDRFSAERLKGVDSTLKIQPAKLEDSAVYLCASSFLHVNEKLFFGSGTQLSVL.

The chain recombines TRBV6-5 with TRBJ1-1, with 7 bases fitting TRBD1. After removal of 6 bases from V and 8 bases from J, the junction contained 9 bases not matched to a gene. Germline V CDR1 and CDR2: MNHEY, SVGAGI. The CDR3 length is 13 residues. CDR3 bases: TGTGCCAGCAGGGAGACAGGGCTGAAAGAAGCTTTCTTT. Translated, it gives CASRETGLKEAFF.